A single sample gave rise to the 8 T cell receptor beta chains below, sequenced in a study of control samples from healthy donors and cancer patients. Libraries were prepared by immunoSEQ multiplex PCR; TCRdb keeps only in-frame clonotypes and omits some of them. The table lists about 110,000 clones, approximately 90% of them singletons. Sequencing was performed on blood. All receptors come from a woman aged 50 to 65 in good health.

The chain recombines TRBV5-4 with TRBJ1-2, with 8 bases identical to TRBD1. The CDR3 loop spans 16 amino acids. Germline CDR1 and CDR2: SGHNT and YYREEE (reference sequence). The V segment lost 0 bases and the J segment 8 bases; nucleotides outside the gene matches: 12. CDR3 residues: CASSLGYPQGARGYTF. The CDR3 DNA reads TGTGCCAGCAGCTTGGGTTATCCGCAGGGGGCTAGGGGCTACACCTTC.

This chain joins TRBV7-9 and TRBJ2-7; TRBD2 might be the D (6 bases). Per the germline V gene, CDR1 is SEHNR and CDR2 is FQNEAQ (reference sequence). The germline V and J ends were trimmed by 1 base and 4 bases, with 20 bases remaining between them. The CDR3 consists of 17 residues. The CDR3 region has the DNA TGTGCCAGCAGCTTAGGGTTAGGTCTAGCGAGTGGATACGAGCAGTACTTC. This codes for CASSLGLGLASGYEQYF. Supplemented by reference TRBV7-9 and TRBJ2-7, the full variable domain reads DTGVSQNPRHKITKRGQNVTFRCDPISEHNRLYWYRQTLGQGPEFLTYFQNEAQLEKSRLLSDRFSAERPKGSFSTLEIQRTEQGDSAMYLCASSLGLGLASGYEQYFGPGTRLTVT.

V is TRBV6-5 and J is TRBJ1-5; 10 bases map to TRBD1. The junction had 4 bases not matched to a gene; V was cut back by 4 bases and J by 7 bases. This CDR3 contains 14 residues. Per germline, CDR1 MNHEY and CDR2 SVGAGI. The CDR3 sequence: CASSSGQGIQPQHF. The CDR3 DNA reads TGTGCCAGCAGTTCGGGACAGGGGATACAGCCCCAGCATTTT.

The chain uses TRBV11-3 and TRBJ2-5; D not certain. The ends were cut back, 3 bases at V and 3 bases at J, with 14 bases in the middle. Per the germline V gene, CDR1 is SGHNT and CDR2 is YENEEA. This CDR3 is 15 amino acids long. The CDR3 sequence: CASSFADGLEETQYF. As DNA, the CDR3 is TGTGCCAGCAGCTTCGCCGACGGGTTGGAAGAGACCCAGTACTTC. The full variable domain, in which reference TRBV11-3 and TRBJ2-5 provide the parts outside the CDR3, is EAGVVQSPRYKIIEKKQPVAFWCNPISGHNTLYWYLQNLGQGPELLIRYENEEAVDDSQLPKDRFSAERLKGVDSTLKIQPAELGDSAVYLCASSFADGLEETQYFGPGTRLLVL.

The chain has TRBV30 and TRBJ1-3, with TRBD1 matching over 8 bases. This CDR3 has 16 amino acids. Germline CDR1 reads GTSNPN; CDR2 reads SVGIG (reference sequence). Trimming removed 1 base from V and 0 bases from J; junction bases left unmatched: 5. The CDR3 DNA follows: TGTGCCTGGAGTGCCCAGGGGGCGAGCTCTGGAAACACCATATATTTT. It specifies CAWSAQGASSGNTIYF.

The chain uses TRBV4-3 and TRBJ2-4; 13 nucleotides align to TRBD2. This CDR3 contains 20 residues. Germline loops: CDR1 LGHNA, CDR2 YSLEER. V shed 1 base, J shed 6 bases, and the junction held 15 bases outside the gene matches. The CDR3: CASSQGRTGLAGSSGNIQYF. CDR3 in DNA: TGCGCCAGCAGCCAAGGGCGGACGGGACTAGCGGGAAGTTCTGGAAACATTCAGTACTTC.

V gene TRBV21-1 combines with J gene TRBJ1-5; TRBD1, as called in the table, went unchecked against the DNA. TRBV21-1 is classified as a pseudogene. This CDR3 spans 19 amino acids. The CDR3 DNA follows: TGTGCCAGCAGCAACGGGACAGGGGGGAGCTTTCATAGCAATCAGCCCCAGCATTTT. The encoded protein is CASSNGTGGSFHSNQPQHF.

V and J are TRBV5-3 and TRBJ2-2; possibly TRBD1 for D (5 bases). TRBV5-3 is reported as an ORF; its role is uncertain. This CDR3 region has 17 residues. V was trimmed by 3 bases and J by 1 base, leaving 16 bases between them. Here the CDR3 reads CARSSIVGAENTGELFF. The CDR3 coding sequence is TGTGCCAGAAGCTCCATAGTTGGGGCGGAGAACACCGGGGAGCTGTTTTTT.